One TCR beta chain is described in this entry. The sample belongs to a study of blood T cell repertoires in COVID-19. Looking at the study overall: T cells, B-cell-depleted T cells, or PBMCs provided the cDNA or gDNA that served as material.

Original data processing: Amplification from reference gene primers served as the basis for estimated nucleated cell counts. Sequencing used immunoSEQ multiplex PCR; TCRdb keeps in-frame clones, though not all of them. The D gene and trimming were derived from the DNA, and the V and J assignments and clone size from that table. The sample lists hundreds of thousands of clones, approximately 88% occurring once. The sequenced sample consisted of peripheral blood. The receptor was isolated from a woman in her thirties with COVID-19, enrolled during active disease.

CDR3 in DNA: TGTGCCAGCTCAGTGAACAGGGGGCGCGGGGGGAACACTGAAGCTTTCTTT. The encoded protein is CASSVNRGRGGNTEAFF. The V and J genes are TRBV18 and TRBJ1-1; 9 bases map to TRBD1. CDR1 and CDR2 (germline): KGHSH, LQKENI. J lost 1 base, V lost 5 bases, and 11 bases had no gene match. The CDR3 spans 17 residues.